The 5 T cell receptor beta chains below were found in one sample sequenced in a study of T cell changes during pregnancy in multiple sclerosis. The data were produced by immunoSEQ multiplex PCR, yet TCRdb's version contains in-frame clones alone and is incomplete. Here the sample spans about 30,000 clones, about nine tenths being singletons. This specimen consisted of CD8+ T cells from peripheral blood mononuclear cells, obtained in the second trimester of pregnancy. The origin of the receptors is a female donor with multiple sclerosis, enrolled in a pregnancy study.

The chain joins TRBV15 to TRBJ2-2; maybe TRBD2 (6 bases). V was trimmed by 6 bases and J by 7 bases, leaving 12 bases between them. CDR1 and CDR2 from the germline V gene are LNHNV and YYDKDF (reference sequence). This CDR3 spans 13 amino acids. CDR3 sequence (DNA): TGTGCCACCAGAGAGATGGGGGGCGGGGAGCTGTTTTTT. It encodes CATREMGGGELFF.

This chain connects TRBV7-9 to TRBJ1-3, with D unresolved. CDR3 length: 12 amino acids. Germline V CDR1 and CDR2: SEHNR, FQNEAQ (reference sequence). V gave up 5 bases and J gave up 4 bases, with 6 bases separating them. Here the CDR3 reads CASSPVGNTIYF. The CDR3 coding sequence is TGTGCCAGCAGCCCGGTCGGAAACACCATATATTTT.

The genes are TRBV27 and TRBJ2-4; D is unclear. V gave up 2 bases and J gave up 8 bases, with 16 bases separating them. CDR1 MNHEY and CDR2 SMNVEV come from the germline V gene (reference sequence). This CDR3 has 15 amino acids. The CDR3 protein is CASSLISPLTDIQYF. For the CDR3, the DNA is TGTGCCAGCAGTTTAATTTCGCCTCTTACGGACATTCAGTACTTC.

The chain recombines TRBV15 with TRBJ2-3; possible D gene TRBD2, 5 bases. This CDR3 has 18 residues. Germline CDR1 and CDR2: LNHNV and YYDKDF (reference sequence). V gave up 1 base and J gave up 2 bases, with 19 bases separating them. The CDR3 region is CATSRGVSIATNTDTQYF. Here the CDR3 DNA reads TGTGCCACCAGCAGAGGGGTATCCATAGCGACGAACACAGATACGCAGTATTTT.

The CDR3 DNA follows: TGTGCCAGCAGTCGGGGGAACAATTCACCCCTCCACTTT. Its protein product is CASSRGNNSPLHF. The rearrangement uses TRBV6-4 and TRBJ1-6, with D perhaps TRBD1 (5 bases). V gave up 5 bases and J gave up 7 bases, with 9 bases separating them. The CDR3 is made up of 13 amino acids. Germline values: CDR1 MRHNA, CDR2 SNTAGT.